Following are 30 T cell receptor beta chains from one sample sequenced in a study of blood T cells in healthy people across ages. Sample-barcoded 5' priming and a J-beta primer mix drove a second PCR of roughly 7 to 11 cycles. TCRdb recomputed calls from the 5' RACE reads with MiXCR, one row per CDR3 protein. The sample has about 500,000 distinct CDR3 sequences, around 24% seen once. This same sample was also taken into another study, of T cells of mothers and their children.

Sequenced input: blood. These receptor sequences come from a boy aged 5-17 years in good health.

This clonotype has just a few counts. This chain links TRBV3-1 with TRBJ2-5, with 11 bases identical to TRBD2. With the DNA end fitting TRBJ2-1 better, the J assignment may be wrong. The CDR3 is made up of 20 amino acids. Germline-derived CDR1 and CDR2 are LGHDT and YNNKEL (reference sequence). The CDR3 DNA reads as TGTGCCAGCAGCCAAGATAGGCCGGGACTAGCGGTTGTTGCCTACAATGAGCAGTTCTTC. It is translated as CASSQDRPGLAVVAYNEQFF.

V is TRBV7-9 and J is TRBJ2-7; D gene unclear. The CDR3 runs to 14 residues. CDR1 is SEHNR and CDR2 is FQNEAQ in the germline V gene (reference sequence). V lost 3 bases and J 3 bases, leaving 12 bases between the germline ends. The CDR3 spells CASSLGQAGYEQYF. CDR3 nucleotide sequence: TGTGCCAGCAGCTTGGGTCAGGCAGGCTACGAGCAGTACTTC.

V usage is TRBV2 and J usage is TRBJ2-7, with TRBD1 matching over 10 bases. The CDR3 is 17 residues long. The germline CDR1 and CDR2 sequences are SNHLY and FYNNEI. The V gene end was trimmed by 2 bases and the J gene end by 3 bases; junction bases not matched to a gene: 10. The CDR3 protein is CASSESVTGGMGYEQYF. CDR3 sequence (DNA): TGTGCCAGCAGTGAATCTGTGACAGGGGGCATGGGCTACGAGCAGTACTTC.

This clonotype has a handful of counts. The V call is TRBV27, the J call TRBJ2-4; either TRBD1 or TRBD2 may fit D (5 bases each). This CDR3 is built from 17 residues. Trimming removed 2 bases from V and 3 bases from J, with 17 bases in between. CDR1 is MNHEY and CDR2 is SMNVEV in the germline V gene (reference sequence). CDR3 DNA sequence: TGTGCCAGCAGTTTACGGGGAGAGGGGTCTGGCAAAAACATTCAGTACTTC. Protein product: CASSLRGEGSGKNIQYF.

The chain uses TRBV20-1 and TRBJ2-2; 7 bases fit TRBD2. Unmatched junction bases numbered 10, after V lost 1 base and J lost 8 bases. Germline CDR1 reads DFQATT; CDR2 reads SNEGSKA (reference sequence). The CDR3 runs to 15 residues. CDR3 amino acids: CSARAAGAYQGELFF. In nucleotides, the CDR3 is TGCAGTGCTAGAGCGGCGGGAGCCTACCAGGGGGAGCTGTTTTTT.

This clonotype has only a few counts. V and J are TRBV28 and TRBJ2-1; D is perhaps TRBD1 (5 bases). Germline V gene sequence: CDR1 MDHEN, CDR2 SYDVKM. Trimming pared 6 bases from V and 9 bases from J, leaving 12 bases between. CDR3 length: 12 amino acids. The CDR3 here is CASSPGWPEQFF. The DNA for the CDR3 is TGTGCCAGCAGCCCAGGGTGGCCTGAGCAGTTCTTC.

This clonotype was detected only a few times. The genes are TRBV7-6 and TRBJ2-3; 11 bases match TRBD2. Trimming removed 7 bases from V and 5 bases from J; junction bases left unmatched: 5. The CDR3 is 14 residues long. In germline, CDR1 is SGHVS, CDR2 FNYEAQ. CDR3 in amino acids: CASTPGTSGDTQYF. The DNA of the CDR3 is TGTGCCAGCACCCCTGGGACTAGCGGAGATACGCAGTATTTT.

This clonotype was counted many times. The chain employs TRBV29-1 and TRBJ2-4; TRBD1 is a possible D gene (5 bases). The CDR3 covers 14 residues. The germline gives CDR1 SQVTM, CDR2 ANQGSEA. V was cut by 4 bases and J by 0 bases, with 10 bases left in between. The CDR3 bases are TGCAGCGTTGCCGGCAGGGAAGCCAAAAACATTCAGTACTTC. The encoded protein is CSVAGREAKNIQYF.

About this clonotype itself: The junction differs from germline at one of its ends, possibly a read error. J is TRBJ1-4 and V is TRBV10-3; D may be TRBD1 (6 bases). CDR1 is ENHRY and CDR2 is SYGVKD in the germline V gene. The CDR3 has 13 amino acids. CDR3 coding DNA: TGTGCCATCTCAGGGGCCACTAATGAAAAACTGCTTTTT. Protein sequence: CAISGATNEKLLF.

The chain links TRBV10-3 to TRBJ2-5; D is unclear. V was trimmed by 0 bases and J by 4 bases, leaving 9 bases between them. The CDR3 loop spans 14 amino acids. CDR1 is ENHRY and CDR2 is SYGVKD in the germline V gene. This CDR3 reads CAISESGIAETQYF. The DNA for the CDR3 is TGTGCCATCAGTGAGTCGGGAATAGCAGAGACCCAGTACTTC.

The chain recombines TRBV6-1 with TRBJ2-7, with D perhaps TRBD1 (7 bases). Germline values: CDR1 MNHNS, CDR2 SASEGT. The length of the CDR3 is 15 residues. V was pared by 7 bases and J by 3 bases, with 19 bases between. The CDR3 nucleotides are TGTGCCAGCACCTCAGGGGGGACACGGCTCTACGAGCAGTACTTC. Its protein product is CASTSGGTRLYEQYF.

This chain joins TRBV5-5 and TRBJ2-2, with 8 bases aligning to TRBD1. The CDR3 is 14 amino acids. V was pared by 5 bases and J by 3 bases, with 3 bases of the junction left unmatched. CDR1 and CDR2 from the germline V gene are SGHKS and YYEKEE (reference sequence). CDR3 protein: CASSWGQDTGELFF. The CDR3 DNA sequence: TGTGCCAGCAGTTGGGGACAGGACACCGGGGAGCTGTTTTTT.

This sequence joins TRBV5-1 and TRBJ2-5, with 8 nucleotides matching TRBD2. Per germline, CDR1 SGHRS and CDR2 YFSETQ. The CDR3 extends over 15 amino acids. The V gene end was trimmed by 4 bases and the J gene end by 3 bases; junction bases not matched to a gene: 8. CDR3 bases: TGCGCCAGCAGCCATCCAGGACTAGCAAAAGAGACCCAGTACTTC. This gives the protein CASSHPGLAKETQYF.

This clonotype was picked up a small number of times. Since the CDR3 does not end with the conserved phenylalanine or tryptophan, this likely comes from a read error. The CDR3 DNA reads TGTGCCAGCAGCTTAGATCGTATCTTGACAGGGCGGACCAAAAACATTCAGTACCTC. It translates to CASSLDRILTGRTKNIQYL. The gene calls are TRBV11-2 and TRBJ2-4; 7 bases fit TRBD1. Germline-derived CDR1 and CDR2 are SGHAT and FQNNGV. The CDR3 has 19 amino acids. V shed 0 bases, J shed 2 bases, and the junction held 13 bases outside the gene matches.

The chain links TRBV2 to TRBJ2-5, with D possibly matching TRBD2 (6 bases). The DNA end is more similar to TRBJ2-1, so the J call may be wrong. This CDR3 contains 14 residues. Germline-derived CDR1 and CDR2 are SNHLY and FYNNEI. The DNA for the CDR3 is TGTGCCAGCAGGGCGGGACCCGGGGCGAATGAGCAGTTCTTC. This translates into CASRAGPGANEQFF.

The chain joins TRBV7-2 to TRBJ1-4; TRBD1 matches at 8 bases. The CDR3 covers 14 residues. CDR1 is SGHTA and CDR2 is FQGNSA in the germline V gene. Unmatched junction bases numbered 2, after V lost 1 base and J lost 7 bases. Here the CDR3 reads CASSLDRGAEKLFF. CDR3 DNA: TGTGCCAGCAGCTTAGACAGGGGGGCTGAAAAACTGTTTTTT.

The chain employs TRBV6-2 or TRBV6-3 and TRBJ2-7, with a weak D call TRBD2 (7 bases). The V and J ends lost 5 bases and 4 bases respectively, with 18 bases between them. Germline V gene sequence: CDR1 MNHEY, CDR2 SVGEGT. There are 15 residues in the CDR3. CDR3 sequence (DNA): TGTGCCAGCAGTGCCTATGGGGGGGCGATTTACGAGCAGTACTTC. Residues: CASSAYGGAIYEQYF.

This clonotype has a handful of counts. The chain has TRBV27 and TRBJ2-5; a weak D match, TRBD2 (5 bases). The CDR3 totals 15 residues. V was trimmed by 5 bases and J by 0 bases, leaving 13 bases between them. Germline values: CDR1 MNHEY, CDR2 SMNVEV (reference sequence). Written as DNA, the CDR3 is TGTGCCAGCAGTCCCGCCCGGGGTAACCAAGAGACCCAGTACTTC. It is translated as CASSPARGNQETQYF.

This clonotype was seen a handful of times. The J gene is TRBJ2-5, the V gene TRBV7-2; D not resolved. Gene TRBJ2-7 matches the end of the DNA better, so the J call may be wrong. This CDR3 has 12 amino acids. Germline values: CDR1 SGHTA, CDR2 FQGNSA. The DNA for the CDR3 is TGTGCCAGCAGCTTATCGTTCCACGAGCAGTACTTC. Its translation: CASSLSFHEQYF.

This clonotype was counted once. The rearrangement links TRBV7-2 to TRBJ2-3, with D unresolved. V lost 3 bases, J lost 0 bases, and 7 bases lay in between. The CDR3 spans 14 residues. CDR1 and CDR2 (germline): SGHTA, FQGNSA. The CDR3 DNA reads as TGTGCCAGCAGCTTTCGACTCAGCACAGATACGCAGTATTTT. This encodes CASSFRLSTDTQYF.

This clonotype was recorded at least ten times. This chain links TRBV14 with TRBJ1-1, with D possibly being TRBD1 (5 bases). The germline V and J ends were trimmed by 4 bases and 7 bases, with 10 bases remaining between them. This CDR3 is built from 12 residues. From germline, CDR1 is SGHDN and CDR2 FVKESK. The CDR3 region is CASSRGPGEAFF. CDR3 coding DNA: TGTGCCAGCAGCCGGGGCCCAGGTGAAGCTTTCTTT.

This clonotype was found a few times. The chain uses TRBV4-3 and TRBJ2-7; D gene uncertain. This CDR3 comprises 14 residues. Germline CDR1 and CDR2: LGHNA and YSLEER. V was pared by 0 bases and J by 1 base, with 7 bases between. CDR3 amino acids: CASSQEQASYEQYF. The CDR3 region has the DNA TGCGCCAGCAGCCAAGAACAAGCTTCCTACGAGCAGTACTTC.

CDR3: CASSLRTSGSPYNEQFF. For the CDR3, the DNA is TGTGCCAGCAGCTTAAGGACTAGCGGGAGCCCCTACAATGAGCAGTTCTTC. The J gene is TRBJ2-1, the V gene TRBV7-9, with 13 bases lining up with TRBD2. The CDR3 length is 17 residues. V lost 2 bases, J lost 2 bases, and 3 bases stayed unmatched. Germline assignment: CDR1 SEHNR and CDR2 FQNEAQ (reference sequence).

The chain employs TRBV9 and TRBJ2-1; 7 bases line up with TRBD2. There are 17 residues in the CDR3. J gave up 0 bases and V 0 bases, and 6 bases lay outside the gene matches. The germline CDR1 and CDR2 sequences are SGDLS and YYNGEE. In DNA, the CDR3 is TGTGCCAGCAGCGTAGACGGGGGGTCAAGCTCCTACAATGAGCAGTTCTTC. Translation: CASSVDGGSSSYNEQFF.

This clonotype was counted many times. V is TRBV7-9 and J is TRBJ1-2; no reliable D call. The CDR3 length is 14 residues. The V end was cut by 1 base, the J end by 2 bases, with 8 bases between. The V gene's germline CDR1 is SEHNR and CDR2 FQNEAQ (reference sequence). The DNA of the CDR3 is TGTGCCAGCAGCTTAGGCCAGGAGAACTATGGCTACACCTTC. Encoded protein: CASSLGQENYGYTF.

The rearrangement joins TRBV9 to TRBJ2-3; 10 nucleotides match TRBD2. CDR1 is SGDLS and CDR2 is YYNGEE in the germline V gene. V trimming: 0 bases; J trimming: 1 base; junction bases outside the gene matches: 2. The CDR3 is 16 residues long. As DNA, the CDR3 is TGTGCCAGCAGCGTAGTAGGACTAGCGGGCACAGATACGCAGTATTTT. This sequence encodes CASSVVGLAGTDTQYF.

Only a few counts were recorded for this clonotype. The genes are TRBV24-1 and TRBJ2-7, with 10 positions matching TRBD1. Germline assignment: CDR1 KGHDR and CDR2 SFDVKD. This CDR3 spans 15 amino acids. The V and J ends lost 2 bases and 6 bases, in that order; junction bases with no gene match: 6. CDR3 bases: TGTGCCACCAGTGATTCTCTGGGACAGGGGCGCGAGCAGTACTTC. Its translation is CATSDSLGQGREQYF.

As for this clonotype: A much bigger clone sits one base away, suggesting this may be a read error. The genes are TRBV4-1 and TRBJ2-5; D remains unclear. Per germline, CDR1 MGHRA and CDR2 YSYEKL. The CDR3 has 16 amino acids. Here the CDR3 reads CTSSQERRGPQETQYF. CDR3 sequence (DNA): TGCACCAGCAGCCAAGAGAGGCGCGGACCCCAAGAGACCCAGTACTTC.

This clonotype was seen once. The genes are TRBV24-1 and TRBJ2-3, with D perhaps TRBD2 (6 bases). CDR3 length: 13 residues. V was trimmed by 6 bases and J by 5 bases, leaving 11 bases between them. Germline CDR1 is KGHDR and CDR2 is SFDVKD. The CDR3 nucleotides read TGTGCCACCAGTCGGGGAGGAGGAGATACGCAGTATTTT. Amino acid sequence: CATSRGGGDTQYF.

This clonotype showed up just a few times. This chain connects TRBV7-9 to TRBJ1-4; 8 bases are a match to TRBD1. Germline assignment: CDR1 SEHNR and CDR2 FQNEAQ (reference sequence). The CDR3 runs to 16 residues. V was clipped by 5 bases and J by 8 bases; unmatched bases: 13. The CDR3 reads CASSEKGQGLGEKLFF. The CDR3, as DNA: TGTGCCAGCAGCGAAAAAGGACAGGGACTGGGAGAAAAACTGTTTTTT.